The T cell receptor (beta chain) under discussion was sequenced for a study of shared clonotypes between healthy human individuals. The table came from immunoSEQ multiplex PCR; TCRdb's copy has only in-frame clones and leaves some out. The table shows under 600,000 clones, with around 81% occurring only once. Those who donated were healthy HIV-negative adults, with no recent acute infections or vaccinations reported. CDR3 length: 15 residues. V was pared by 0 bases and J by 2 bases, with 7 bases between. CDR1 and CDR2 (germline): MNHEY, SVGAGI. The sequencing sample was made of PBMCs. This chain uses TRBV6-5 with TRBJ2-2, with D tentatively TRBD1 (5 bases). The receptor was derived from a woman aged 40 to 50 in good health. Some clones in this sample may be carry-over from other donors' samples. The CDR3 sequence is CASSYSGVNTGELFF. CDR3 nucleotides: TGTGCCAGCAGTTACTCAGGGGTTAACACCGGGGAGCTGTTTTTT.